These T cell receptor beta chains were read from a single sample in a study of cytomegalovirus exposure and HLA in healthy donors. The method was immunoSEQ multiplex PCR; TCRdb's version includes in-frame clones alone and lacks a portion of them. The sample lists about 190,000 clones, around 84% seen once, with roughly 3.6% in the top ten. Sequenced material: PBMCs. These receptors were taken from a man in his forties in good health and CMV-seropositive. Both conserved end residues are part of each CDR3. D genes are given only for firm matches. Part of the rows lack a size; the others show once, few, many or a class for expanded clones.

J: TRBJ2-7; D: .; V: TRBV10-2; length: 14; size: medium-sized; DNA: TGCGCCAGCAGCGTAGGGAGGTGGGGCTACGAGCAGTACTTC; CDR3: CASSVGRWGYEQYF
J: TRBJ2-3; D: TRBD2; V: TRBV7-9; length: 17; size: .; DNA: TGTGCCAGCAGCTCAGCAGCCATTAGCGGGAACACAGATACGCAGTATTTT; CDR3: CASSSAAISGNTDTQYF
J: TRBJ2-5; D: TRBD2; V: TRBV19; length: 16; size: once; DNA: TGTGCCAGTAGTATTGGCCTAGCGGGAGGGGCAGAGACCCAGTACTTC; CDR3: CASSIGLAGGAETQYF
J: TRBJ2-7; D: TRBD2; V: TRBV18; length: 15; size: .; DNA: TGTGCCAGCTCACCAGCCTCTAGCGGGAGCGTGCGGCAGTACTTC; CDR3: CASSPASSGSVRQYF
J: TRBJ1-3; D: .; V: TRBV5-1; length: 16; size: .; DNA: TGCGCCAGCAGCGGCCGTCTGGGGGCTGGTGGAAACACCATATATTTT; CDR3: CASSGRLGAGGNTIYF
J: TRBJ1-4; D: .; V: TRBV7-9; length: 14; size: .; DNA: TGTGCCAGCAGCTTGGCGGGGGAAGATGAAAAACTGTTTTTT; CDR3: CASSLAGEDEKLFF
J: TRBJ2-1; D: TRBD1; V: TRBV6-5; length: 15; size: .; DNA: TGTGCCAGCAGTTACTCCCATCAGGGGGTCAATGAGCAGTTCTTC; CDR3: CASSYSHQGVNEQFF
J: TRBJ2-7; D: TRBD2; V: TRBV9; length: 13; size: .; DNA: TGTGCCAGCAGCGGAGGACTAGGCTACGAGCAGTACTTC; CDR3: CASSGGLGYEQYF
J: TRBJ2-7; D: TRBD2; V: TRBV29-1; length: 17; size: .; DNA: TGCAGCGTTAAGGCGAAAGGAGTCAGCGGGAAACGCTACGAGCAGTACTTC; CDR3: CSVKAKGVSGKRYEQYF
J: TRBJ2-7; D: .; V: TRBV4-1; length: 15; size: .; DNA: TGCGCCAGCAGCCAACAGGGTAATTTGATGGACGAGCAGTACTTC; CDR3: CASSQQGNLMDEQYF
J: TRBJ2-3; D: TRBD2; V: TRBV19; length: 19; size: .; DNA: TGTGCCAGTAGTATCGGGTCTAGCGGGGGGGCGGGGTTCACAGATACGCAGTATTTT; CDR3: CASSIGSSGGAGFTDTQYF
J: TRBJ1-5; D: .; V: TRBV6-1; length: 16; size: .; DNA: TGTGCCAGCAGTGAAGGGGGCCAGGGCGGCAATCAGCCCCAGCATTTT; CDR3: CASSEGGQGGNQPQHF
J: TRBJ2-7; D: TRBD1; V: TRBV6-5; length: 15; size: .; DNA: TGTGCCAGCAGTCGCTTCCCACGACAGGGCAACGAGCAGTACTTC; CDR3: CASSRFPRQGNEQYF
J: TRBJ2-7; D: TRBD2; V: TRBV5-4; length: 14; size: .; DNA: TGCGCCAGCAGCCAAGCTAGCGGGGGGTACGAGCAGTACTTC; CDR3: CASSQASGGYEQYF
J: TRBJ1-4; D: .; V: TRBV6-1; length: 14; size: .; DNA: TGTGCCAGCAGTGTGGGGGGGGCTGATGAAAAACTGTTTTTT; CDR3: CASSVGGADEKLFF
J: TRBJ2-1; D: .; V: TRBV7-2; length: 14; size: .; DNA: TGTGCCAGCAGCTTGGAAAACAGGGACAATGAGCAGTTCTTC; CDR3: CASSLENRDNEQFF
J: TRBJ2-1; D: TRBD2; V: TRBV15; length: 15; size: .; DNA: TGTGCCACCAGCGCCCGGACTAGCGGGAACAATGAGCAGTTCTTC; CDR3: CATSARTSGNNEQFF
J: TRBJ1-1; D: .; V: TRBV5-6; length: 14; size: once; DNA: TGTGCCAGCAGCTTGGCCACGGGACTGGGCGAAGCTTTCTTT; CDR3: CASSLATGLGEAFF
J: TRBJ2-7; D: TRBD2; V: TRBV29-1; length: 12; size: .; DNA: TGCGCGTGGGGAGGGCTCGGCTACGAGCAGTACTTC; CDR3: CAWGGLGYEQYF
J: TRBJ2-1; D: TRBD2; V: TRBV6-1; length: 14; size: .; DNA: TGTGCCAGCAGTGAGTCGGGGGGGGCCGATGAGCAGTTCTTC; CDR3: CASSESGGADEQFF
J: TRBJ1-1; D: .; V: TRBV7-9; length: 15; size: .; DNA: TGTGCCAGCAGCTTAGATGTTGGGGGGGACACTGAAGCTTTCTTT; CDR3: CASSLDVGGDTEAFF
J: TRBJ2-7; D: TRBD2; V: TRBV15; length: 16; size: .; DNA: TGTGCCACCAGCAGAGATCGCACTAGCGGGAGTCACGAGCAGTACTTC; CDR3: CATSRDRTSGSHEQYF
J: TRBJ2-5; D: .; V: TRBV18; length: 12; size: .; DNA: TGTGCCAGCTCACCTACAAAAGAGACCCAGTACTTC; CDR3: CASSPTKETQYF
J: TRBJ1-5; D: .; V: TRBV12-2; length: 17; size: .; DNA: TGTGCAAGTCGCTTAGCGAGAAAAGGGGTTAGCAATCAGCCCCAGCATTTT; CDR3: CASRLARKGVSNQPQHF
J: TRBJ2-2; D: .; V: TRBV9; length: 14; size: .; DNA: TGTGCCAGCACAGCGGGCCAGAACACCGGGGAGCTGTTTTTT; CDR3: CASTAGQNTGELFF
J: TRBJ2-3; D: TRBD2; V: TRBV6-1; length: 17; size: .; DNA: TGTGCCAGCAGTGAAGGGGTTCTAGCGGCTAGCACAGATACGCAGTATTTT; CDR3: CASSEGVLAASTDTQYF
J: TRBJ1-5; D: .; V: TRBV7-2; length: 14; size: .; DNA: TGTGCCAGCAAGTCACAGGGAGGGCTTCAGCCCCAGCATTTT; CDR3: CASKSQGGLQPQHF
J: TRBJ2-2; D: TRBD2; V: TRBV7-2; length: 16; size: .; DNA: TGTGCCGGCAGCTCGAGCGGGGGCCCGAACACCGGGGAGCTGTTTTTT; CDR3: CAGSSSGGPNTGELFF
J: TRBJ2-2; D: TRBD2; V: TRBV25-1; length: 15; size: .; DNA: TGTGCCAGCAATTCAGCGGGAGAGGGCACCGGGGAGCTGTTTTTT; CDR3: CASNSAGEGTGELFF
J: TRBJ2-7; D: TRBD1; V: TRBV28; length: 15; size: .; DNA: TGTGCCAGCTCGGGACAGGGGTCTCCGGAGGTCGAGCAGTACTTC; CDR3: CASSGQGSPEVEQYF
J: TRBJ2-7; D: .; V: TRBV6-1; length: 15; size: .; DNA: TGTGCCAGCAGTGAAGGTGGGCAGAGTTCCTACGAGCAGTACTTC; CDR3: CASSEGGQSSYEQYF
J: TRBJ2-7; D: .; V: TRBV4-1; length: 15; size: .; DNA: TGCGCCAGCAGCCAAGATTCCCAGAACCTCTACGAGCAGTACTTC; CDR3: CASSQDSQNLYEQYF
J: TRBJ1-3; D: .; V: TRBV5-1; length: 16; size: few; DNA: TGCGCCAGCAGCTTGGGGGGCAGTAGCTCTGGAAACACCATATATTTT; CDR3: CASSLGGSSSGNTIYF
J: TRBJ2-6; D: .; V: TRBV5-4; length: 15; size: .; DNA: TGTGCCAGCACCTTGCCAGGGGTAGGGGCCAACGTCCTGACTTTC; CDR3: CASTLPGVGANVLTF
J: TRBJ2-3; D: TRBD2; V: TRBV5-6; length: 13; size: .; DNA: TGTGCCAGCAGCTCACGGACGCGGGGGGGCCGGTATTTT; CDR3: CASSSRTRGGRYF
J: TRBJ2-7; D: .; V: TRBV28; length: 11; size: .; DNA: TGTGCCAGCAGTCAAAACTACGAGCAGTACTTC; CDR3: CASSQNYEQYF
J: TRBJ2-7; D: TRBD1; V: TRBV6-6; length: 16; size: few; DNA: TGTGCCAGCAGACCCACCCTTGGGCAGGGGGCCTACGAGCAGTACTTC; CDR3: CASRPTLGQGAYEQYF
J: TRBJ2-1; D: TRBD2; V: TRBV15; length: 17; size: .; DNA: TGTGCCACCAGCAGAGATGGGCGGGGGGCCTTTTACAATGAGCAGTTCTTC; CDR3: CATSRDGRGAFYNEQFF
J: TRBJ2-5; D: TRBD2; V: TRBV7-9; length: 14; size: .; DNA: TGTGCCAGCAGCCCGAGACTAGCGCAAGAGACCCAGTACTTC; CDR3: CASSPRLAQETQYF